The 5 T cell receptor beta chains reported below all come from one sample, sequenced in a study of blood T cell repertoires in COVID-19. Some clones are missing from TCRdb's copy, which holds only in-frame ones; the method was immunoSEQ multiplex PCR. Of a few hundred thousand clones in the sample, approximately 82% were seen once. What was sequenced was peripheral blood. The source is a woman in her 40s who had recovered from COVID-19.

The chain couples TRBV6-6 to TRBJ1-1, with D possibly TRBD1 on 5 matching bases. The CDR3 loop spans 15 amino acids. The V end lost 5 bases, the J end lost 0 bases, and 13 bases lay between the germline ends. The germline CDR1 and CDR2 sequences are MNHNY and SVGAGI (reference sequence). CDR3 sequence (DNA): TGTGCCAGCAGTGATAGGGGCTACATGAACACTGAAGCTTTCTTT. Protein sequence: CASSDRGYMNTEAFF.

The V call is TRBV5-1, the J call TRBJ1-1; maybe TRBD1 (5 bases). The germline CDR1 and CDR2 sequences are SGHRS and YFSETQ. V was clipped by 1 base and J by 3 bases, with 7 bases between them. CDR3 length: 13 residues. The CDR3 loop reads CASSLWGDTEAFF. The DNA for the CDR3 is TGCGCCAGCAGCTTGTGGGGGGACACTGAAGCTTTCTTT. The full variable domain, in which reference TRBV5-1 and TRBJ1-1 provide the parts outside the CDR3, is KAGVTQTPRYLIKTRGQQVTLSCSPISGHRSVSWYQQTPGQGLQFLFEYFSETQRNKGNFPGRFSGRQFSNSRSEMNVSTLELGDSALYLCASSLWGDTEAFFGQGTRLTVV.

The chain has TRBV18 and TRBJ1-4; TRBD1 agrees at 7 bases. The J segment lost 4 bases and the V segment lost 3 bases, leaving 5 bases of the junction unmatched. CDR3 length: 15 amino acids. Looked up from germline, CDR1 is KGHSH and CDR2 is LQKENI. The CDR3 bases are TGTGCCAGCTCACCTCCCGGGACAGATAATGAAAAACTGTTTTTT. Translated, it gives CASSPPGTDNEKLFF.

The chain carries TRBV12-3 or TRBV12-4 and TRBJ1-1, with D perhaps TRBD1 (5 bases). The CDR3 loop spans 13 amino acids. V lost 6 bases and J lost 4, with 12 bases in between. CDR3 coding DNA: TGTGCCAGCAGACCCCAGGGATCCACTGAAGCTTTCTTT. As protein: CASRPQGSTEAFF.

The chain couples TRBV27 to TRBJ2-2, with D tentatively TRBD1 (6 bases). The CDR3 length is 13 residues. In germline, CDR1 is MNHEY, CDR2 SMNVEV (reference sequence). Trimming cost V 2 bases and J 5 bases, with 6 bases left between them. The CDR3 DNA reads TGTGCCAGCAGTTTAGGACAGACCGGGGAGCTGTTTTTT. The encoded protein is CASSLGQTGELFF.